A selection of T cell receptor beta chains follows, all from one sample in a study of graft-versus-host responses after intestinal transplantation. Produced via immunoSEQ multiplex PCR; TCRdb's table is partial and in-frame only. Among 100,000 or so clones listed, around 90% were seen once. The antigens these receptors bind are not known. The material was unstimulated CD4+ T cells sorted from spleen or lymph node cells, obtained before intestinal transplant. The receptors originated from a human donor who received an intestinal transplant. CDR3s include the opening cysteine and the closing phenylalanine or tryptophan.

v_gene	j_gene	CDR3aa
TRBV30	TRBJ1-1	CAWSTGPNTEAFF
TRBV12-5	TRBJ2-2	CASGLVGGRDRDTGELFF
TRBV29-1	TRBJ1-5	CSVGTGMGQPQHF
TRBV30	TRBJ1-5	CAWSEGQVLNQPQHF
TRBV25-1	TRBJ1-6	CASSEGRGYNSPLHF
TRBV11-2	TRBJ1-4	CASSLGLVAGNEKLFF
TRBV9	TRBJ2-7	CASSFGAGAYEQYF
TRBV5-1	TRBJ2-7	CASSLVLGSYEQYF
TRBV9	TRBJ2-3	CASSVEGLATTDTQYF
TRBV2	TRBJ2-7	CASTGNYEQYF